This TCR beta chain was found in a study of T cell responses to AZD1222 COVID-19 vaccine. Background on the study: Second-dose timings of about 4 or about 12 weeks were pooled. Regarding the study as a whole: It should be noted that donors were predominantly white British and more often female, and clonal diversity was possibly underestimated. Repertoires were sampled only after the peak T cell response. Spike as a whole was targeted by vaccine-associated CD4 TCRs, dominant at 160-218 and 743-854.

Per germline, CDR1 SGHRS and CDR2 YFSETQ. The CDR3 is made up of 19 amino acids. Trimming removed 0 bases at V and 2 bases at J, with 23 bases between. Assay: immunoSEQ multiplex PCR; the TCRdb copy retains only in-frame clones and omits some. The sample carries 150,000 to 200,000 clones, roughly 92% recorded once. About this clone itself: Antigen: not known.

The source is an adult in good health. The J gene is TRBJ1-1, the V gene TRBV5-1; weak D call: TRBD1 (5 bases). The sample consisted of peripheral blood, taken on day 0 of AZD1222 vaccination. This chain's CDR3 is CASSLAGGRSSETNTEAFF. The CDR3 coding sequence is TGCGCCAGCAGCTTGGCCGGGGGTCGGTCCTCCGAGACTAACACTGAAGCTTTCTTT.